The rows below give T cell receptor beta chains drawn from one sample of a study of CD8 T cells in Susac syndrome. A single record per CDR3 protein comes from TCRdb applying MiXCR to the immunoSEQ multiplex PCR reads. The sample lists 80,000 or so distinct CDR3 sequences, about 93% occurring once. Sequences were obtained from CD4+ T cells from PBMCs. Source of these receptors: a human donor with Susac syndrome. Both conserved end residues are part of each CDR3. D genes are given only for firm matches. The listing skips clone size in some rows; elsewhere it reads once, few, many or a size class.

j_call: TRBJ2-5; d_call: -; v_call: TRBV2; clone_size: -; cdr3_nt: TGTGCCAGCAGTGAAGAGGGCGTTTCCCAAGAGACCCAGTACTTC; cdr3_aa: CASSEEGVSQETQYF
j_call: TRBJ1-1; d_call: TRBD1; v_call: TRBV2; clone_size: -; cdr3_nt: TGTGCCAGCAACCGGGACAGGGGATTTGGGACTGAAGCTTTCTTT; cdr3_aa: CASNRDRGFGTEAFF
j_call: TRBJ2-1; d_call: TRBD1; v_call: TRBV7-9; clone_size: -; cdr3_nt: TGTGCCAGCAGGGACAGGGGGCGAGGCCTCAATGAGCAGTTCTTC; cdr3_aa: CASRDRGRGLNEQFF
j_call: TRBJ2-1; d_call: TRBD1; v_call: TRBV4-1; clone_size: -; cdr3_nt: TGCGCCAGCAGCCCCGGGCTCCTTGGGCAGGGGGCCGGCAATGAGCAGTTCTTC; cdr3_aa: CASSPGLLGQGAGNEQFF
j_call: TRBJ1-5; d_call: -; v_call: TRBV16; clone_size: -; cdr3_nt: TGTGCCAGCAGCTCCTCGGCAGACAATCAGCCCCAGCATTTT; cdr3_aa: CASSSSADNQPQHF
j_call: TRBJ1-5; d_call: -; v_call: TRBV5-6; clone_size: -; cdr3_nt: TGTGCCAGCAGCATTGGTAGGAACAATCAGCCCCAGCATTTT; cdr3_aa: CASSIGRNNQPQHF
j_call: TRBJ1-1; d_call: -; v_call: TRBV30; clone_size: -; cdr3_nt: TGTGCCTGGAGAAGAATGGACACTGAAGCTTTCTTT; cdr3_aa: CAWRRMDTEAFF
j_call: TRBJ2-6; d_call: -; v_call: TRBV7-2; clone_size: once; cdr3_nt: TGTGCCAGCAGCTTAGTCTTCACTCCTGGGGCCAACGTCCTGACTTTC; cdr3_aa: CASSLVFTPGANVLTF
j_call: TRBJ2-1; d_call: -; v_call: TRBV6-6; clone_size: -; cdr3_nt: TGTGCCAGCAGTTTAGGAGGGGGCTCCTACAATGAGCAGTTCTTC; cdr3_aa: CASSLGGGSYNEQFF
j_call: TRBJ1-2; d_call: -; v_call: TRBV5-4; clone_size: -; cdr3_nt: TGTGCCAGCAGCCGTGACGGAACCTATGGCTACACCTTC; cdr3_aa: CASSRDGTYGYTF
j_call: TRBJ2-7; d_call: TRBD2; v_call: TRBV2; clone_size: -; cdr3_nt: TGTGCCCTCAGCAAAAAGATAGCGGGAAGGAACGAGCAGTACTTC; cdr3_aa: CALSKKIAGRNEQYF
j_call: TRBJ1-5; d_call: -; v_call: TRBV12-3/TRBV12-4; clone_size: once; cdr3_nt: TGTGCCAGCACCTTATATAGCAATCAGCCCCAGCATTTT; cdr3_aa: CASTLYSNQPQHF
j_call: TRBJ2-7; d_call: -; v_call: TRBV14; clone_size: -; cdr3_nt: TGTGCCAGCAACTCGGGGAATTTGTACGAGCAGTACTTC; cdr3_aa: CASNSGNLYEQYF
j_call: TRBJ2-7; d_call: TRBD1; v_call: TRBV11-2; clone_size: -; cdr3_nt: TGTGCCAGCAGCTCCCAGAGGACAGGTAGAACCGAGCAGTACTTC; cdr3_aa: CASSSQRTGRTEQYF
j_call: TRBJ2-1; d_call: TRBD1; v_call: TRBV12-3/TRBV12-4; clone_size: -; cdr3_nt: TGTGCCAGCAGTCCTTACAGGGGGCCGGGAAATGAGCAGTTCTTC; cdr3_aa: CASSPYRGPGNEQFF
j_call: TRBJ2-7; d_call: TRBD2; v_call: TRBV6-2/TRBV6-3; clone_size: -; cdr3_nt: TGTGCCAGCAGATTTCGGACTAGCGGGACGTACGAGCAGTACTTC; cdr3_aa: CASRFRTSGTYEQYF
j_call: TRBJ1-5; d_call: -; v_call: TRBV4-2; clone_size: -; cdr3_nt: TGTGCCAGCAGCCATGTCTACCGGGGGGGCAATCAGCCCCAGCATTTT; cdr3_aa: CASSHVYRGGNQPQHF
j_call: TRBJ1-3; d_call: -; v_call: TRBV5-1; clone_size: -; cdr3_nt: TGCGCCAGCAGCCGGGAGGGTCTAGTCAACACCATATATTTT; cdr3_aa: CASSREGLVNTIYF
j_call: TRBJ2-2; d_call: -; v_call: TRBV30; clone_size: few; cdr3_nt: TGTGCCTGGAGTCCCACAGTACGAGCCGGGGAGCTGTTTTTT; cdr3_aa: CAWSPTVRAGELFF
j_call: TRBJ1-3; d_call: -; v_call: TRBV6-2/TRBV6-3; clone_size: once; cdr3_nt: TGTGCCAGCAGTTACAGCCGGGGACGGAGCTCTGGAAACACCATATATTTT; cdr3_aa: CASSYSRGRSSGNTIYF
j_call: TRBJ2-1; d_call: -; v_call: TRBV29-1; clone_size: -; cdr3_nt: TGCAGCGTTGAGGCGTCAGGCTACTCCTACAATGAGCAGTTCTTC; cdr3_aa: CSVEASGYSYNEQFF
j_call: TRBJ1-6; d_call: -; v_call: TRBV11-2; clone_size: once; cdr3_nt: TGTGCCAGCAGCCGCGCAGGGGTCGAGCAGGAGCCCTCCTTACCTAATTCACCCCTCCACTTT; cdr3_aa: CASSRAGVEQEPSLPNSPLHF
j_call: TRBJ2-7; d_call: -; v_call: TRBV28; clone_size: -; cdr3_nt: TGTGCCAGCAGTCTCGATAACTCCTACGAGCAGTACTTC; cdr3_aa: CASSLDNSYEQYF
j_call: TRBJ2-7; d_call: TRBD2; v_call: TRBV30; clone_size: -; cdr3_nt: TGTGCCGGGACTCAGACTAGCGGGACTTACGAGCAGTACTTC; cdr3_aa: CAGTQTSGTYEQYF
j_call: TRBJ1-6; d_call: -; v_call: TRBV19; clone_size: -; cdr3_nt: TGTGCCAGTACCGTCGGGCGGAATAATTCACCCCTCCACTTT; cdr3_aa: CASTVGRNNSPLHF
j_call: TRBJ1-3; d_call: TRBD1; v_call: TRBV7-2; clone_size: -; cdr3_nt: TGTGCCAGCAGCCTAACTCACAGGGGGCCTGGAAACACCATATATTTT; cdr3_aa: CASSLTHRGPGNTIYF
j_call: TRBJ1-1; d_call: -; v_call: TRBV9; clone_size: -; cdr3_nt: TGTGCCAGCAGCGGAACCCCAAATATAGGGTTCGGGTCCGAAGCTTTCTTT; cdr3_aa: CASSGTPNIGFGSEAFF